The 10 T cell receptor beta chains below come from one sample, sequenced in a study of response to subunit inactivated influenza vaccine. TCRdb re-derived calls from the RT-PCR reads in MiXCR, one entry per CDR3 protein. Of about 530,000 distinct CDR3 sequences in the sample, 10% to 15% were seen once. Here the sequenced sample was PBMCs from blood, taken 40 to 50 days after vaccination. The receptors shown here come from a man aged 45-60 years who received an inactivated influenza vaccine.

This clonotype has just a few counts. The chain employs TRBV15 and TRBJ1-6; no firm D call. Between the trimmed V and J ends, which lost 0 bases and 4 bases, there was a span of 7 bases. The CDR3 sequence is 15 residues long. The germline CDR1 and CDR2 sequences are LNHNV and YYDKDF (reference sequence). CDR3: CATSRDQGYNSPLHF. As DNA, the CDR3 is TGTGCCACCAGCAGAGATCAAGGTTATAATTCACCCCTCCACTTT.

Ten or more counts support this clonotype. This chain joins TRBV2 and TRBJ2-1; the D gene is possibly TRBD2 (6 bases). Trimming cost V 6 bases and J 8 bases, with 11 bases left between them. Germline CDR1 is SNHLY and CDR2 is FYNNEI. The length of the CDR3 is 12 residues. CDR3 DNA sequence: TGTGCCAGCAGACAATGGGGGGATGAGCAGTTCTTC. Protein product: CASRQWGDEQFF.

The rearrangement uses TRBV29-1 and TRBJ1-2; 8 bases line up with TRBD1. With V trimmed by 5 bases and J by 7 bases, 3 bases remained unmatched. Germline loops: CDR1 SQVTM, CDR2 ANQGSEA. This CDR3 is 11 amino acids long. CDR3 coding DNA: TGCAGCGTTCGACAGGGGCTTGGCTACACCTTC. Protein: CSVRQGLGYTF. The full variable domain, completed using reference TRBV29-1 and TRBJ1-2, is SAVISQKPSRDICQRGTSLTIQCQVDSQVTMMFWYRQQPGQSLTLIATANQGSEATYESGFVIDKFPISRPNLTFSTLTVSNMSPEDSSIYLCSVRQGLGYTFGSGTRLTVV.

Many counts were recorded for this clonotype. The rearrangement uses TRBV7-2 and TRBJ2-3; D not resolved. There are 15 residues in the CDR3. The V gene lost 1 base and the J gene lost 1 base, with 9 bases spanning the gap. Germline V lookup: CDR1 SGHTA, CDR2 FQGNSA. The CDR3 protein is CASSLGFTGTDTQYF. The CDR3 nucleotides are TGTGCCAGCAGCTTAGGGTTTACGGGCACAGATACGCAGTATTTT.

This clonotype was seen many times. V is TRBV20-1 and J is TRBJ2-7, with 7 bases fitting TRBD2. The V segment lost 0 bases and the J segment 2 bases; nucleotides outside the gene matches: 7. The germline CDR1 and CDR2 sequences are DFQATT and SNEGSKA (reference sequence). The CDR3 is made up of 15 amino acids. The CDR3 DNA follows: TGCAGTGCTAGAGATCTACTAGCGTATGCCTACGAGCAGTACTTC. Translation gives CSARDLLAYAYEQYF.

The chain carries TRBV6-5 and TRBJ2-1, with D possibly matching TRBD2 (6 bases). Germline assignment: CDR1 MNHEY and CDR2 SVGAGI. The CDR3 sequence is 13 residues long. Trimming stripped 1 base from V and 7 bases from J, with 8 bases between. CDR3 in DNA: TGTGCCAGCAGTTACTTTCGGGGGAATGAGCAGTTCTTC. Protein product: CASSYFRGNEQFF.

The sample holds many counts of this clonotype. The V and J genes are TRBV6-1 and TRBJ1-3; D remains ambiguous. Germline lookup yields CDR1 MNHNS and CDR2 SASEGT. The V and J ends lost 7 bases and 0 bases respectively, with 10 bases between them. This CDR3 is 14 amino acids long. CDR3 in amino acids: CASKAAHSGNTIYF. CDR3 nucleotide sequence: TGTGCCAGCAAGGCCGCACACTCTGGAAACACCATATATTTT.

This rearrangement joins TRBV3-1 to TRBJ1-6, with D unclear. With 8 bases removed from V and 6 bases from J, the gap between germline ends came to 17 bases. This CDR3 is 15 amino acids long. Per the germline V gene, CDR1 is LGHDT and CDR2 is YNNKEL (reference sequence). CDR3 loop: CASCLNGISNSPLHF. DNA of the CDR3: TGTGCCAGCTGCTTGAATGGGATCTCTAATTCACCCCTCCACTTT.

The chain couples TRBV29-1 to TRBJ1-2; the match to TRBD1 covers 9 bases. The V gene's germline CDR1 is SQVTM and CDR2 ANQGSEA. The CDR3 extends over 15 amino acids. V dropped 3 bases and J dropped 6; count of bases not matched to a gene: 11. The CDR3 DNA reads TGCAGCGTTGATTCCGGGACAGGGACTCCACATGGCTACACCTTC. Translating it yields CSVDSGTGTPHGYTF. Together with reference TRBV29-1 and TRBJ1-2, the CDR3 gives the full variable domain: SAVISQKPSRDICQRGTSLTIQCQVDSQVTMMFWYRQQPGQSLTLIATANQGSEATYESGFVIDKFPISRPNLTFSTLTVSNMSPEDSSIYLCSVDSGTGTPHGYTFGSGTRLTVV.

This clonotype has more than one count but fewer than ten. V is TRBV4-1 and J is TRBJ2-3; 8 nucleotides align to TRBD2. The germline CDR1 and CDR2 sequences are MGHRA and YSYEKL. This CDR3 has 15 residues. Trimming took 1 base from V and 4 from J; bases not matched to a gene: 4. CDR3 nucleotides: TGCGCCAGCAGCCAAGTCGGGACTAGGCCAGATACGCAGTATTTT. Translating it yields CASSQVGTRPDTQYF.